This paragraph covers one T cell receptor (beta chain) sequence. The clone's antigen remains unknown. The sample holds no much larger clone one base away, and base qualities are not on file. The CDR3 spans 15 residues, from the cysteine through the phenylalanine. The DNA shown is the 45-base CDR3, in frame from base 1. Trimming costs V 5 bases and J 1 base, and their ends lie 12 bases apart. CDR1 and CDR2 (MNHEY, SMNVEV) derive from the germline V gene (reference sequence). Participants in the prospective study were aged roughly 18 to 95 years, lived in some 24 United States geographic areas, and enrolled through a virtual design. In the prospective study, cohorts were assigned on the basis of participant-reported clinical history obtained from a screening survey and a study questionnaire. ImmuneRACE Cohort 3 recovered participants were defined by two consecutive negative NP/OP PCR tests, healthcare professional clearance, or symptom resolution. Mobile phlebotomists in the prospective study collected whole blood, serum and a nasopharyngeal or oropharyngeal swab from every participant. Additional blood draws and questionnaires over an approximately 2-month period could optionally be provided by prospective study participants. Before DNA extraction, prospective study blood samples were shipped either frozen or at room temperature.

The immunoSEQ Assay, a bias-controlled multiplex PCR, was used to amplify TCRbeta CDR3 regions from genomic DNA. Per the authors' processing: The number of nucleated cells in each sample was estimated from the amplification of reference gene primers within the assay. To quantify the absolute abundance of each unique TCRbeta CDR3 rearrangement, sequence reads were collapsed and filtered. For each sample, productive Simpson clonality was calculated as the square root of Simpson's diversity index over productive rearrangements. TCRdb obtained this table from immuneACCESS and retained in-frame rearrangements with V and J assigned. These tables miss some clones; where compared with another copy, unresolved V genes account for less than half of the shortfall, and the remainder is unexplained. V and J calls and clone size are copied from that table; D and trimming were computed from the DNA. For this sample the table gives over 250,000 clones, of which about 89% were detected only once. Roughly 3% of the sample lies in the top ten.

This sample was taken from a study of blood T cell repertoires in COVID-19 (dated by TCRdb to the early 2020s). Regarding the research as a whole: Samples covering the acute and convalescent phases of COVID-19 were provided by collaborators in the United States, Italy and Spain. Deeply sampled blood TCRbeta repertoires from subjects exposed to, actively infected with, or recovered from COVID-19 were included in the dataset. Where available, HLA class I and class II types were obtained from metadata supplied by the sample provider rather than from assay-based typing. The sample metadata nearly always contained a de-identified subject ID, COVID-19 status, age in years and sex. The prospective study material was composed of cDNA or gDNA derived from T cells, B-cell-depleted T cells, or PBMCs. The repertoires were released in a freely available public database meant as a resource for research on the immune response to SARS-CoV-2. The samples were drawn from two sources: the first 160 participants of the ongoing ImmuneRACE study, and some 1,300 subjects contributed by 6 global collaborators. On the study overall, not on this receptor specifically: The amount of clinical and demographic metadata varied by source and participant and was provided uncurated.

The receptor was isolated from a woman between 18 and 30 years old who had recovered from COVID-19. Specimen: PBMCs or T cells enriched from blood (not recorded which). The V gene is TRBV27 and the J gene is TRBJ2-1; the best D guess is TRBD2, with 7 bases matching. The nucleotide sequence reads TGTGCCAGCAGTCTTGGGGGGGCGTCCTACAATGAGCAGTTCTTC. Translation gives CASSLGGASYNEQFF.